The 6 T cell receptor beta chains in this list originate from one sample, sequenced in a study of blood T cell repertoires in COVID-19. Sequenced by immunoSEQ multiplex PCR; TCRdb stores in-frame clones only, minus some. The sample consists of 300,000 to 350,000 clones, 80% to 90% of them appearing once. The sequenced material came from peripheral blood. Receptors were obtained from a man aged 25 to 40 with COVID-19, enrolled during active disease.

The CDR3 nucleotides read TGTGCCAGCCAGGGGGTTTTTAATGAAAAACTGTTTTTT. It yields the protein CASQGVFNEKLFF. V and J are TRBV6-5 and TRBJ1-4; 7 bases map to TRBD1. There are 13 residues in the CDR3. Germline assignment: CDR1 MNHEY and CDR2 SVGAGI. V lost 8 bases to trimming and J lost 4 bases; unmatched junction nucleotides: 4.

The V and J genes are TRBV18 and TRBJ1-5; 8 nucleotides line up with TRBD1. The CDR3 loop spans 16 amino acids. The V gene end was trimmed by 2 bases and the J gene end by 4 bases; junction bases not matched to a gene: 7. Germline loops: CDR1 KGHSH, CDR2 LQKENI. In nucleotides, the CDR3 is TGTGCCAGCTCACCAAATCAGGGGGCGGGAAATCAGCCCCAGCATTTT. Its protein product is CASSPNQGAGNQPQHF.

The chain's CDR3 is CASSIIQRDTNTEAFF. The CDR3 coding sequence is TGTGCCAGTAGTATAATTCAGCGGGACACGAACACTGAAGCTTTCTTT. The chain links TRBV19 to TRBJ1-1, with D tentatively TRBD1 (6 bases). The CDR3 contains 16 residues. CDR1 and CDR2 from the germline V gene are LNHDA and SQIVND (reference sequence). Trimming removed 2 bases at V and 1 base at J, with 14 bases between. Full variable domain (remainder filled in from reference TRBV19 and TRBJ1-1): DGGITQSPKYLFRKEGQNVTLSCEQNLNHDAMYWYRQDPGQGLRLIYYSQIVNDFQKGDIAEGYSVSREKKESFPLTVTSAQKNPTAFYLCASSIIQRDTNTEAFFGQGTRLTVV.

J is TRBJ1-5 and V is TRBV6-5, with 9 bases lining up with TRBD1. Losses at the gene ends were 6 bases for V and 2 bases for J; bases not matched to a gene: 5. CDR3 length: 15 amino acids. Germline V lookup: CDR1 MNHEY, CDR2 SVGAGI. CDR3 sequence: CASSRDRVGNQPQHF. The DNA of the CDR3 is TGTGCCAGCAGCCGGGACAGGGTGGGCAATCAGCCCCAGCATTTT.

V usage is TRBV2 and J usage is TRBJ2-7; no firm D call. The CDR3 is 14 amino acids. V shed 4 bases and J shed 0 bases, with 10 bases lying between them. Germline V gene lookup returns CDR1 SNHLY and CDR2 FYNNEI. CDR3 sequence reads: CASSAEILSYEQYF. DNA for the CDR3: TGTGCCAGCAGTGCCGAGATCCTCTCCTACGAGCAGTACTTC.

The chain carries TRBV6-5 and TRBJ1-2, with TRBD1 matching 9 bases. Germline lookup yields CDR1 MNHEY and CDR2 SVGAGI. CDR3 length: 16 amino acids. V lost 4 bases, J lost 5 bases, and 11 bases stayed unmatched. The CDR3 DNA sequence: TGTGCCAGCAGTTCCAAGCCCCGGACAGGGGTGTATGGCTACACCTTC. Residues: CASSSKPRTGVYGYTF.